Shown below are 20 T cell receptor beta chains from a single sample sequenced in a study of T cells after yellow fever vaccination (dated by TCRdb to between 2018 and 2020). The treatment or condition tag for this specimen amounts to: live attenuated yellow fever vaccine strain. The library was obtained by 5' RACE. Sequencing took place on an Illumina HiSeq 2500. The raw public data were reprocessed by TCRdb itself: fastp quality trimming at Q25, MiXCR clonotype calling, in-frame beta chains only. When rows share a CDR3 protein, they turn into one entry using the most common DNA and genes. Counted in this sample were around 140,000 distinct CDR3 sequences; 7.7% of them appeared once. Roughly 0.71% of the sample is held by the ten biggest clonotypes. The material was CD4+ T cells sorted from PBMCs, obtained 5 days after the yellow fever booster vaccination. The receptors come from a young man who received the YFV17D yellow fever vaccine.

This clonotype has at least ten counts. The chain links TRBV15 to TRBJ2-3; weak D call: TRBD2 (6 bases). The CDR3 extends over 17 amino acids. Per germline, CDR1 LNHNV and CDR2 YYDKDF (reference sequence). Trimming pared 4 bases from V and 6 bases from J, leaving 23 bases between. The CDR3 is CATSTRRDWGSLDTQYF. Here the CDR3 DNA reads TGTGCCACCAGCACCAGGAGGGATTGGGGTTCCCTGGATACGCAGTATTTT.

In its sample, this clonotype was seen many times. The rearrangement links TRBV6-2 or TRBV6-3 to TRBJ2-1; the match to TRBD2 covers 9 bases. J gave up 7 bases and V 5 bases, and 18 bases lay outside the gene matches. Germline CDR1 reads MNHEY; CDR2 reads SVGEGT. The CDR3 consists of 18 residues. The CDR3 nucleotides are TGTGCCAGCAGTCTCTACTCCTCTAGCGGGAAAGGGTCAAATGAGCAGTTCTTC. The encoded protein is CASSLYSSSGKGSNEQFF.

This clonotype was seen repeatedly, ten times or more. The genes are TRBV7-2 and TRBJ2-1; D remains unclear. The CDR3 contains 17 residues. The germline CDR1 and CDR2 sequences are SGHTA and FQGNSA. Trimming pared 5 bases from V and 8 bases from J, leaving 25 bases between. The CDR3, as DNA: TGTGCCAGCAGCCCTGGTGGCTTTGAGGTTACCAAGTATGAGCAGTTCTTC. It yields the protein CASSPGGFEVTKYEQFF.

This clonotype was recorded at least ten times. The chain has TRBV23-1 and TRBJ2-1, with TRBD2 identical over 8 bases. TRBV23-1 is sorted into the ORF group, with uncertain function. The CDR3 length is 18 residues. Trimming cost V 2 bases and J 0 bases; bases outside gene matches: 9. The CDR3 loop reads CASSQAAASGRSYNEQFF. DNA for the CDR3: TGCGCCAGCAGTCAAGCGGCGGCTAGCGGGCGCTCCTACAATGAGCAGTTCTTC.

This clonotype came up many times. This chain links TRBV5-4 with TRBJ2-1; 7 nucleotides match TRBD2. V lost 5 bases and J lost 5; bases outside the gene matches: 10. Germline lookup yields CDR1 SGHNT and CDR2 YYREEE (reference sequence). The CDR3 spans 15 residues. The CDR3 DNA reads TGTGCCAGCAGGCCGAGGGCTAGCGGAAACAATGAGCAGTTCTTC. Its protein is CASRPRASGNNEQFF.

In the case of this clonotype: A much bigger clone sits one base away, suggesting this may be a read error. Because the CDR3 is missing its conserved closing phenylalanine or tryptophan, this is likely a read error. The V and J genes are TRBV7-9 and TRBJ2-1; D gene uncertain. V was shortened by 4 bases and J by 0 bases, with 10 bases between the two germline ends. The CDR3 length is 15 residues. Germline CDR1 SEHNR, CDR2 FQNEAQ (reference sequence). CDR3 amino acids: CASSSRPISYNEQFL. CDR3 in DNA: TGTGCCAGCAGCTCGCGTCCTATCTCCTACAATGAGCAGTTCTTA.

The V and J genes are TRBV20-1 and TRBJ2-1; 10 nucleotides match TRBD2. The CDR3 contains 17 residues. Germline V gene data show CDR1 as DFQATT and CDR2 as SNEGSKA (reference sequence). The CDR3: CCSRSASGRGSYNEQFF. The CDR3 DNA follows: TGCTGTTCTAGATCGGCTAGCGGGAGAGGGTCCTACAATGAGCAGTTCTTC.

This clonotype was recorded many times. The chain employs TRBV11-2 and TRBJ2-2; 15 bases are a match to TRBD2. This CDR3 comprises 18 residues. The V gene's germline CDR1 is SGHAT and CDR2 FQNNGV. V trimming: 4 bases; J trimming: 4 bases; junction bases outside the gene matches: 7. The CDR3 bases are TGTGCCAGCAGCTCCGGGACTAGCGGGAGGTTGGGCACCGGGGAGCTGTTTTTT. Translated, it gives CASSSGTSGRLGTGELFF. The full variable domain, with the rest looked up from reference TRBV11-2 and TRBJ2-2, is EAGVAQSPRYKIIEKRQSVAFWCNPISGHATLYWYQQILGQGPKLLIQFQNNGVVDDSQLPKDRFSAERLKGVDSTLKIQPAKLEDSAVYLCASSSGTSGRLGTGELFFGEGSRLTVL.

This clonotype was seen at least ten times. The gene calls are TRBV25-1 and TRBJ2-3; unclear D gene. The CDR3 contains 14 residues. Trimming pared 2 bases from V and 3 bases from J, leaving 9 bases between. CDR1 is MGHDK and CDR2 is SYGVNS in the germline V gene. For the CDR3, the DNA is TGTGCCAGCAGTGAAAGGAAAGGGACAGATACGCAGTATTTT. This translates into CASSERKGTDTQYF. Full variable domain (outside the CDR3, taken from reference TRBV25-1 and TRBJ2-3): EADIYQTPRYLVIGTGKKITLECSQTMGHDKMYWYQQDPGMELHLIHYSYGVNSTEKGDLSSESTVSRIRTEHFPLTLESARPSHTSQYLCASSERKGTDTQYFGPGTRLTVL.

This clonotype was detected many times. In nucleotides, the CDR3 is TGTGCCAGCAGCGTAGGGGCCTACAATGAGCAGTTCTTC. Translated, it gives CASSVGAYNEQFF. This chain connects TRBV9 to TRBJ2-1; D gene ambiguous. The germline V gene encodes CDR1 SGDLS and CDR2 YYNGEE. V lost 0 bases, J lost 2 bases, and 3 bases lay in between. CDR3 length: 13 residues. Full variable domain (rest looked up from reference TRBV9 and TRBJ2-1): DSGVTQTPKHLITATGQRVTLRCSPRSGDLSVYWYQQSLDQGLQFLIQYYNGEERAKGNILERFSAQQFPDLHSELNLSSLELGDSALYFCASSVGAYNEQFFGPGTRLTVL.

This clonotype appeared many times. V and J are TRBV20-1 and TRBJ2-3; no clear D. Trimming removed 3 bases from V and 0 bases from J, with 4 bases in between. This CDR3 comprises 12 residues. Germline V CDR1 and CDR2: DFQATT, SNEGSKA (reference sequence). The CDR3 region has the DNA TGCAGTGCTAGGGGTAGCACAGATACGCAGTATTTT. This translates into CSARGSTDTQYF.

This clonotype has at least ten counts. Sequence at one end of the junction differs from germline and may be a read error. The gene calls are TRBV4-3 and TRBJ2-7, with TRBD2 as a possible D gene (5 bases). The germline gives CDR1 LGHNA, CDR2 YSLEER. This CDR3 has 12 residues. The CDR3 loop is CASSQDRLAFHF. The CDR3 coding sequence is TGCGCCAGCAGCCAAGACCGGCTAGCTTTCCACTTC.

Regarding this clonotype: One base away lies a much larger clone, so this may be a sequencing read error. The chain recombines TRBV15 with TRBJ2-3, with D maybe TRBD2 (5 bases). The CDR3 extends over 13 amino acids. The V gene's germline CDR1 is LNHNV and CDR2 YYDKDF (reference sequence). The V gene lost 4 bases and the J gene lost 3 bases, with 8 bases spanning the gap. CDR3 nucleotides: TGTGCCACCAGCAACCCGGGGACAGATACGCAGTATTTT. Translated, it gives CATSNPGTDTQYF.

This clonotype was seen repeatedly, ten times or more. This chain joins TRBV20-1 and TRBJ1-2, with TRBD1 matching 7 bases. J lost 0 bases, V lost 6 bases, and 4 bases had no gene match. From germline, CDR1 is DFQATT and CDR2 SNEGSKA (reference sequence). The CDR3 sequence is 13 residues long. Written as DNA, the CDR3 is TGCAGTGCCCCCAGGGGGACTAACTATGGCTACACCTTC. Amino acid sequence: CSAPRGTNYGYTF.

There are many counts of this clonotype. V gene TRBV20-1 combines with J gene TRBJ2-2; D ambiguous. Germline V gene data show CDR1 as DFQATT and CDR2 as SNEGSKA (reference sequence). This CDR3 spans 13 amino acids. The V end lost 0 bases, the J end lost 6 bases, and 8 bases lay between the germline ends. CDR3 loop: CSARESVPGELFF. The CDR3 DNA follows: TGCAGTGCTAGAGAATCTGTGCCCGGGGAGCTGTTTTTT.

At least ten counts were recorded for this clonotype. The gene calls are TRBV29-1 and TRBJ2-4; TRBD1 might be the D (6 bases). Per germline, CDR1 SQVTM and CDR2 ANQGSEA. This CDR3 is built from 12 residues. V was pared by 6 bases and J by 7 bases, with 13 bases between. CDR3 sequence: CSVGQRKNIQYF. CDR3 sequence (DNA): TGCAGCGTAGGACAGCGGAAGAACATTCAGTACTTC.

This clonotype appeared many times. The chain employs TRBV7-6 and TRBJ2-1; 7 positions agree with TRBD2. Germline V gene sequence: CDR1 SGHVS, CDR2 FNYEAQ. The trim removed 4 bases at V and 8 bases at J, leaving 8 bases unmatched. The CDR3 runs 14 residues. In nucleotides, the CDR3 is TGTGCCAGCAGCTCACGGGACTATAGGGATGAGCAGTTCTTC. Residues: CASSSRDYRDEQFF.

There are many counts of this clonotype. The chain combines TRBV19 with TRBJ2-1; TRBD1 is a possible D gene (6 bases). This CDR3 is 13 amino acids long. Trimming removed 9 bases from V and 8 bases from J, with 17 bases in between. CDR1 is LNHDA and CDR2 is SQIVND in the germline V gene (reference sequence). CDR3 nucleotides: TGTGCCAGCGGAAAGGGGGTTCTTTATGAGCAGTTCTTC. It translates to CASGKGVLYEQFF.

Many counts were recorded for this clonotype. The rearrangement links TRBV5-1 to TRBJ1-1, with TRBD1 identical over 7 bases. The V gene end was trimmed by 0 bases and the J gene end by 6 bases; junction bases not matched to a gene: 5. This CDR3 has 14 residues. Germline CDR1 reads SGHRS; CDR2 reads YFSETQ. The DNA for the CDR3 is TGCGCCAGCAGCTTGGCCCAGGGGGACTCTGAAGCTTTCTTT. Encoded protein: CASSLAQGDSEAFF.

This clonotype was recorded at least ten times. The chain is built from TRBV12-3 or TRBV12-4 and TRBJ2-2; the match to TRBD2 covers 7 bases. Trimming took 6 bases from V and 7 from J; bases not matched to a gene: 8. This CDR3 region has 14 residues. CDR3 bases: TGTGCCAGCAGCCTGTGGGGGGGGAGCGGGGAGCTGTTTTTT. Encoded protein: CASSLWGGSGELFF.